This TCR beta chain appears in the sequencing data of a study of CD8 T cells in ankylosing spondylitis. TCRdb itself ran the 5' RACE reads through MiXCR, one entry per CDR3 protein. The sample yields just over 150,000 distinct CDR3 sequences, about a sixth seen once. V was pared by 5 bases and J by 5 bases, with 9 bases between. CDR1 is MNHEY and CDR2 is SVGEGT in the germline V gene. The CDR3 extends over 12 amino acids. The sequence was collected from a male donor with ankylosing spondylitis or in good health (not recorded which). The chain combines TRBV6-2 or TRBV6-3 with TRBJ1-1; D not certain. The sample was blood, either unsorted or a sorted T cell fraction (not recorded which). The CDR3 DNA reads TGTGCCAGCAGTGGGGTCGGGACTGAAGCTTTCTTT. Its translation is CASSGVGTEAFF.